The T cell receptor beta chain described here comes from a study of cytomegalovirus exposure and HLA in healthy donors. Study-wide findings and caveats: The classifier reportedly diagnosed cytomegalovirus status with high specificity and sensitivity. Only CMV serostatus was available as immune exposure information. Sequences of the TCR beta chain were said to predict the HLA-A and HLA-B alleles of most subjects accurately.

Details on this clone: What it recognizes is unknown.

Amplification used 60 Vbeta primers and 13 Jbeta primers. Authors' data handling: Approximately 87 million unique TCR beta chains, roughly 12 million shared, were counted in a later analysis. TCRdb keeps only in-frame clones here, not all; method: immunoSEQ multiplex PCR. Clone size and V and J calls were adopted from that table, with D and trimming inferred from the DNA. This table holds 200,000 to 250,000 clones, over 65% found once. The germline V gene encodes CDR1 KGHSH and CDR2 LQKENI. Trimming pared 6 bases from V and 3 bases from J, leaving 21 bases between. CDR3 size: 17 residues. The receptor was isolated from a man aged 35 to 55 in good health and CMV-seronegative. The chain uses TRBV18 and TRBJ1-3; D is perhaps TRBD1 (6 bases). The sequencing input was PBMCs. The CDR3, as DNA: TGTGCCAGCTCGACCGCAACACCACAGGGCGGTGGAAACACCATATATTTT. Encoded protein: CASSTATPQGGGNTIYF.